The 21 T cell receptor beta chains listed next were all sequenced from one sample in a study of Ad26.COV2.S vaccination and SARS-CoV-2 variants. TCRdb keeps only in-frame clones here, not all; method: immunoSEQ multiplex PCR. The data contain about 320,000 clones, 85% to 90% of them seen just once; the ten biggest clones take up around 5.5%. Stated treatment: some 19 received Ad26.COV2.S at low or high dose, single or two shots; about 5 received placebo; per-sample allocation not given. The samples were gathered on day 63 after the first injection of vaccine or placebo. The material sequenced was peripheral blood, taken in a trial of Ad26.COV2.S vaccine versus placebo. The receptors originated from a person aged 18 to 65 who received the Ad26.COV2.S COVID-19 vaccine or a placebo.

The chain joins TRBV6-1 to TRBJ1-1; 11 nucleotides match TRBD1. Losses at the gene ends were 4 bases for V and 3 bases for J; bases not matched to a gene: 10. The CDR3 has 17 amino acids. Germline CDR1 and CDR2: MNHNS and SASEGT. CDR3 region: CASSARGQGVPYTEAFF. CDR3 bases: TGTGCCAGCAGTGCCCGGGGACAGGGGGTACCTTACACTGAAGCTTTCTTT.

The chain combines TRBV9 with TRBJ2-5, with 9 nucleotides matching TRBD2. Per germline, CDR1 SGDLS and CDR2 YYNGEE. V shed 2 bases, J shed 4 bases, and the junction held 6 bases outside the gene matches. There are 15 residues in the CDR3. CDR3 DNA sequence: TGTGCCAGCAGCGTCAGGCGGGAGGGCCTAGAGACCCAGTACTTC. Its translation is CASSVRREGLETQYF.

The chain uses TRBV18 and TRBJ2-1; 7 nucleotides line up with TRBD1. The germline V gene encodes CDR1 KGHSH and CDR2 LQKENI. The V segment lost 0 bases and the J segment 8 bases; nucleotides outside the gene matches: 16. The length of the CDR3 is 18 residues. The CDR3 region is CASSPPREQGMLKYEQFF. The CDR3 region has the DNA TGTGCCAGCTCACCACCGCGAGAACAGGGGATGTTGAAGTATGAGCAGTTCTTC.

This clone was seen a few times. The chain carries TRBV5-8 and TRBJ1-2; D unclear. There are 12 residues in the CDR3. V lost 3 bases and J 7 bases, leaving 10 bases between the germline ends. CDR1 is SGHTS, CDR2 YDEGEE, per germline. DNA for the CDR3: TGTGCCAGCAGCTCGACCGCGTTTGGCTACACCTTC. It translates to CASSSTAFGYTF.

The CDR3 DNA reads TGTGCCAGCAGTTTTCAACAGGGGTTGACGAGTTCACCCCTCCACTTT. This codes for CASSFQQGLTSSPLHF. The rearrangement joins TRBV2 to TRBJ1-6, with 7 bases aligning to TRBD1. The V gene's germline CDR1 is SNHLY and CDR2 FYNNEI. V gave up 5 bases and J gave up 9 bases; unmatched junction bases: 13. This CDR3 has 16 amino acids.

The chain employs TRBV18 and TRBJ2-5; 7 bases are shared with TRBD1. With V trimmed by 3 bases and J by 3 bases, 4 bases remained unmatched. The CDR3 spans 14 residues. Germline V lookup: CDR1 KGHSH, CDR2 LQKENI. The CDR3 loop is CASSPGTAKETQYF. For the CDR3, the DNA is TGTGCCAGCTCACCCGGGACAGCGAAAGAGACCCAGTACTTC.

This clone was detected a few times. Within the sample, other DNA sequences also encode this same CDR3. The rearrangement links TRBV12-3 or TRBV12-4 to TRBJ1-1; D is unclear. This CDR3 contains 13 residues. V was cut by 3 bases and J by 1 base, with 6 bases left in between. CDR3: CASSFGGNTEAFF. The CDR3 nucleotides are TGTGCCAGCAGTTTCGGAGGGAACACTGAAGCTTTCTTT.

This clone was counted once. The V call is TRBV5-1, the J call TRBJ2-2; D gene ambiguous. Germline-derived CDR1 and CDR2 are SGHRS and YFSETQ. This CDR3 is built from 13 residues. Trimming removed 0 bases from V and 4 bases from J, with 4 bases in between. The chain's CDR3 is CASSLAVTGELFF. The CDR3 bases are TGCGCCAGCAGCTTGGCCGTCACCGGGGAGCTGTTTTTT.

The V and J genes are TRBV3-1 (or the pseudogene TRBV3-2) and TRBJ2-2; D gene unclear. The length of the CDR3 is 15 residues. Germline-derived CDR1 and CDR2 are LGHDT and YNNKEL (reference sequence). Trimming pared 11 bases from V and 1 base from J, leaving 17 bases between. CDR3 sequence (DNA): TGTGCCTACGGTGGACGTTTCCAGAACACCGGGGAGCTGTTTTTT. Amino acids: CAYGGRFQNTGELFF.

The CDR3 loop reads CASSRGDRGNYGYTF. As DNA, the CDR3 is TGTGCCAGCAGCCGAGGGGACAGGGGAAACTATGGCTACACCTTC. The chain uses TRBV7-6 and TRBJ1-2; 10 bases are a match to TRBD1. This CDR3 contains 15 residues. CDR1 and CDR2 (germline): SGHVS, FNYEAQ. Trimming removed 5 bases from V and 2 bases from J; junction bases left unmatched: 5.

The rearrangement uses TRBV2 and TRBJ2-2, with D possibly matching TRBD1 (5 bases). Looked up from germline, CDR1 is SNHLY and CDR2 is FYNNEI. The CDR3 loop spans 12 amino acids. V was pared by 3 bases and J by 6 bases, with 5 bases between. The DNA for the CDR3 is TGTGCCAGCAGTGAGGGGCCCGGGGAGCTGTTTTTT. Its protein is CASSEGPGELFF.

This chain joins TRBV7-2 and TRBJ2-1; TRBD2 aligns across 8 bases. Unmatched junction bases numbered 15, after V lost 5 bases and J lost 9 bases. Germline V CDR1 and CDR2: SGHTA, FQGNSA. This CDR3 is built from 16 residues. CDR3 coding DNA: TGTGCCAGCAGCCCTTCTGTCGGGGGGGCAGGCGGTGAGCAGTTCTTC. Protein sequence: CASSPSVGGAGGEQFF.

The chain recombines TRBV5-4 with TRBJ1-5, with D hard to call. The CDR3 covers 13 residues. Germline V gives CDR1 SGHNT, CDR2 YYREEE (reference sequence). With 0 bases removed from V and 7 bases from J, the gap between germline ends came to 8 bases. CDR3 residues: CASSLAPTQPQHF. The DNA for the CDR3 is TGTGCCAGCAGCTTGGCCCCCACACAGCCCCAGCATTTT.

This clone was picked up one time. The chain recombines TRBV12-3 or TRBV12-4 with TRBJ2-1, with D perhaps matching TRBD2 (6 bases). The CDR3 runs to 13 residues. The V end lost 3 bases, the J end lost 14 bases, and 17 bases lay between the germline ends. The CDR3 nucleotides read TGTGCCAGCAGTTTTGGGGGAGGTTTGGTGGAGTTCTTC. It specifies CASSFGGGLVEFF.

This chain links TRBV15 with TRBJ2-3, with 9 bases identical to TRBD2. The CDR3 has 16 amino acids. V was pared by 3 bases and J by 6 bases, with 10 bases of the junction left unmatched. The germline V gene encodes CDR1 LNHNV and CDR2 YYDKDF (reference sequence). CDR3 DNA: TGTGCCACCAGCAGGCTTCCGACGAGCGGGAGGGATACGCAGTATTTT. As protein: CATSRLPTSGRDTQYF.

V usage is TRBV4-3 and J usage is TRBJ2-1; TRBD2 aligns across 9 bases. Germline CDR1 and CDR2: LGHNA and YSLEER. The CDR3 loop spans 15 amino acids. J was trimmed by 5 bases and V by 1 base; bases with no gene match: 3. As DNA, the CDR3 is TGCGCCAGCAGCCAAGGGACTAGCGTAAACAATGAGCAGTTCTTC. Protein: CASSQGTSVNNEQFF.

The CDR3 DNA is TGTGCCAGCGATTGGGGTCATGGCTACACCTTC. Encoded protein: CASDWGHGYTF. This chain uses TRBV6-5 with TRBJ1-2; no definite D call. Germline CDR1 reads MNHEY; CDR2 reads SVGAGI. This CDR3 contains 11 residues. V was trimmed by 8 bases and J by 6 bases, leaving 10 bases between them.

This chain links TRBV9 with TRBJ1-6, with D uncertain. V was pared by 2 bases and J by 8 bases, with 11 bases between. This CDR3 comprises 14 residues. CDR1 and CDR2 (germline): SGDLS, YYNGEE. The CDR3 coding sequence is TGTGCCAGCAGCGTCGAGGTCTTGGATTCACCCCTCCACTTT. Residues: CASSVEVLDSPLHF. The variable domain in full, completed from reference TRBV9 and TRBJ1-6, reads DSGVTQTPKHLITATGQRVTLRCSPRSGDLSVYWYQQSLDQGLQFLIQYYNGEERAKGNILERFSAQQFPDLHSELNLSSLELGDSALYFCASSVEVLDSPLHFGNGTRLTVT.

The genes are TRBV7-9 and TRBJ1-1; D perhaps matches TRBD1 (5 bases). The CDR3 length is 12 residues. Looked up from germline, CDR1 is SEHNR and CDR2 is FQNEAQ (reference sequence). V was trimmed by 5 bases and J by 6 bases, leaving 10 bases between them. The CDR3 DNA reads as TGTGCCAGCAGCCCATTGGGGGCTGAAGCTTTCTTT. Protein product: CASSPLGAEAFF.

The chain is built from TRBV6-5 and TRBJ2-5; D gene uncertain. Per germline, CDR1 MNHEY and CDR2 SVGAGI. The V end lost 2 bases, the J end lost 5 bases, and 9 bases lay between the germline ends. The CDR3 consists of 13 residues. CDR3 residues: CASSYLLMETQYF. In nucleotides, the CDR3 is TGTGCCAGCAGTTACCTGCTTATGGAGACCCAGTACTTC.

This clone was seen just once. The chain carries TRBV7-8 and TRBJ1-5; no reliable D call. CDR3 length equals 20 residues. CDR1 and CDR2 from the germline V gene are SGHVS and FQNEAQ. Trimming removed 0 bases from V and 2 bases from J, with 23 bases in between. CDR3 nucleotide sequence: TGTGCCAGCAGCTTAGCGCCCCAAGCGGTCCGGACTCCTGGCAATCAGCCCCAGCATTTT. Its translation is CASSLAPQAVRTPGNQPQHF.